These T cell receptor beta chains were read from a single sample in a study of shared clonotypes between healthy human individuals. TCRdb keeps only in-frame clones here, not all; method: immunoSEQ multiplex PCR. In the table there are roughly 1 million clones, around 82% of which are singletons. Sample: memory CD4+ T cells from PBMCs. The receptors were gathered from a man younger than 35 in good health. Some clones in this sample may be carry-over from other donors' samples. Each CDR3 is given with its conserved first and last residue. The order of the fields is clone size, D gene, J gene, V gene, CDR3 DNA, CDR3 protein. A D gene is named only where the DNA matches it firmly. Clone size is not always given. Where it is, it says once, few, many or a class for expanded clones.

NA,NA,TRBJ2-7,TRBV7-2,TGTGCCAGCAGCTTCACGAGCGGCATCTCCTACGAGCAGTACTTC,CASSFTSGISYEQYF
NA,TRBD2,TRBJ2-5,TRBV28,TGTGCCAGCAGTGCCCCGGGACTAGGGGGAGAGACCCAGTACTTC,CASSAPGLGGETQYF
NA,NA,TRBJ1-5,TRBV6-1,TGTGCCAGCGCACAGGGAACCTATCAGCCCCAGCATTTT,CASAQGTYQPQHF
NA,NA,TRBJ1-1,TRBV19,TGTGCCAGTAGTATGTATCGGGTTACTGAAGCTTTCTTT,CASSMYRVTEAFF
NA,NA,TRBJ2-2,TRBV18,TGTGCCAGCTCACCACGGAAGCTGGACGCCGGGGAGCTGTTTTTT,CASSPRKLDAGELFF
NA,NA,TRBJ2-1,TRBV28,TGTGCCAGCAATACGATGGGGCAGCTCTACAATGAGCAGTTCTTC,CASNTMGQLYNEQFF
few,TRBD1,TRBJ2-1,TRBV7-2,TGTGCCAGCAGGCCTACAGGGGCAACCGGCCGGAATGAGCAGTTCTTC,CASRPTGATGRNEQFF
NA,NA,TRBJ2-1,TRBV2,TGTGCCAGCCTAGCCGACTCCTACAATGAGCAGTTCTTC,CASLADSYNEQFF
NA,NA,TRBJ1-1,TRBV5-1,TGCGCCAGCAGCTTGCAGGTGAGGACTGAAGCTTTCTTT,CASSLQVRTEAFF
NA,NA,TRBJ2-3,TRBV5-1,TGCGCCAGCAGCTTGGGGGGACGGGGGCCTAGCACAGATACGCAGTATTTT,CASSLGGRGPSTDTQYF
NA,NA,TRBJ1-1,TRBV2,TGTGCCAGCCACTGGGAGATTTTGAACACTGAAGCTTTCTTT,CASHWEILNTEAFF
NA,NA,TRBJ1-2,TRBV6-1,TGTGCCAGCAGTGAAGTGGGGTCCTACACCTTC,CASSEVGSYTF
NA,NA,TRBJ2-6,TRBV27,TGTGCCAGCAGTTTAATCGGCAGGGGATCGGGGGCCAACGTCCTGACTTTC,CASSLIGRGSGANVLTF
once,NA,TRBJ2-5,TRBV5-6,TGTGCCAGCAGCATCGGGGAGACCCAGTACTTC,CASSIGETQYF
NA,NA,TRBJ2-5,TRBV6-1,TGTGCCAGCAATGACCCCCAAGAGACCCAGTACTTC,CASNDPQETQYF
NA,NA,TRBJ2-7,TRBV28,TGTGCCAGCAGTCCCATCACCTCCAGGGCTCGGTCATACGAGCAGTACTTC,CASSPITSRARSYEQYF
NA,TRBD2,TRBJ2-5,TRBV7-2,TGTGCCAGCAGTCTAAGGACTAGCGACTGGGCCCAGTACTTC,CASSLRTSDWAQYF
NA,NA,TRBJ2-5,TRBV7-3,TGTGCCAGCAGCCTGACAATGGGGGAGACCCAGTACTTC,CASSLTMGETQYF
NA,NA,TRBJ2-7,TRBV6-1,TGTGCCAGCAGGACGGACTTCAGCTCCTACGAGCAGTACTTC,CASRTDFSSYEQYF
NA,NA,TRBJ2-7,TRBV11-1,TGTGCCAGCAGCTTAGCGCCCAGGTACGAGCAGTACTTC,CASSLAPRYEQYF
NA,TRBD1,TRBJ2-7,TRBV7-6,TGTGCCAGCAGCCGACAGGGGGCTTACGAGCAGTACTTC,CASSRQGAYEQYF
NA,NA,TRBJ1-3,TRBV5-5,TGTGCCAGCAGCTCAGATTTCTCTGGAAACACCATATATTTT,CASSSDFSGNTIYF
NA,NA,TRBJ2-3,TRBV2,TGTGCCAGCAGTGATCGGTCGAATACGCAGTATTTT,CASSDRSNTQYF
NA,TRBD2,TRBJ2-7,TRBV9,TGTGCCAGCAGCGTAGCTGATAGCGGGAGCATTTACGAGCAGTACTTC,CASSVADSGSIYEQYF
once,NA,TRBJ1-1,TRBV2,TGTGCCAGCAGTTCGGGGGGGCGCATGACTGAAGCTTTCTTT,CASSSGGRMTEAFF
NA,NA,TRBJ1-5,TRBV18,TGTGCCAGCTCCCCCGACCCTAGCAATCAGCCCCAGCATTTT,CASSPDPSNQPQHF
NA,NA,TRBJ2-3,TRBV30,TGTGCCTGGGGGGGCACAGATACGCAGTATTTT,CAWGGTDTQYF
NA,NA,TRBJ2-1,TRBV6-1,TGTGCCAGCAGTGAATATGGTCCAAAGAGCTCCTACAATGAGCAGTTCTTC,CASSEYGPKSSYNEQFF
NA,TRBD2,TRBJ2-3,TRBV9,TGTGCCAGCAGCGTGGGTAGCGGGAGGGGGACAGATACGCAGTATTTT,CASSVGSGRGTDTQYF
few,TRBD1,TRBJ2-7,TRBV2,TGTGCCAGCAGTGGGGACAGGTCAAGCTCCTACGAGCAGTACTTC,CASSGDRSSSYEQYF
few,TRBD1,TRBJ1-3,TRBV30,TGTGCCTGGAGCCGGGACAGGGATGAAAACACCATATATTTT,CAWSRDRDENTIYF
NA,TRBD2,TRBJ2-6,TRBV5-4,TGTGCCAGCAGCACGGGACTAGCGGTCTCTGGGGCCAACGTCCTGACTTTC,CASSTGLAVSGANVLTF
NA,NA,TRBJ2-7,TRBV14,TGTGCCAGCAGCCCCGGACAGTACGCGGTGCAGTACTTC,CASSPGQYAVQYF
few,TRBD1,TRBJ2-1,TRBV6-6,TGTGCCAGCACCCGAAGGGACAGGGACAAGAACAATGAGCAGTTCTTC,CASTRRDRDKNNEQFF
NA,NA,TRBJ1-2,TRBV10-3,TGTGCCATCAGTGAGGACCGCTATGGCTACACCTTC,CAISEDRYGYTF
NA,NA,TRBJ1-1,TRBV28,TGTGCCAGCAGTTTGGGCAGGAGGAACACTGAAGCTTTCTTT,CASSLGRRNTEAFF
NA,NA,TRBJ1-5,TRBV10-3,TGTGCCATCAGTGAGGGGTTAAATAATCAGCCCCAGCATTTT,CAISEGLNNQPQHF
NA,NA,TRBJ2-7,TRBV7-9,TGTGCCAGCAGCTTAGCGCGGGAAGATGAGCAGTACTTC,CASSLAREDEQYF
NA,TRBD2,TRBJ2-2,TRBV7-2,TGTGCCAGCAGCTTGGCTAGCGGGAGGGCCGGGGCCGGGGAGCTGTTTTTT,CASSLASGRAGAGELFF
NA,NA,TRBJ2-1,TRBV5-8,TGTGCCAGCAGTCACTGGTTGGGGAATGAGCAGTTCTTC,CASSHWLGNEQFF
many,TRBD2,TRBJ2-7,TRBV28,TGTGCCACCGAGTGGGCTAGCGGGAGCTCCTACGAGCAGTACTTC,CATEWASGSSYEQYF
once,NA,TRBJ2-2,TRBV5-1,TGCGCCAGCGTTCCTGTAGTTGACACCGGGGAGCTGTTTTTT,CASVPVVDTGELFF
once,NA,TRBJ1-2,TRBV28,TGTGCCAGCAGTTCACCAGGGGCCAGCTATGGCTACACCTTC,CASSSPGASYGYTF
NA,NA,TRBJ2-7,TRBV5-1,TGCGCCAGCAGCTTACAGGGAAGGATGTACGAGCAGTACTTC,CASSLQGRMYEQYF
NA,NA,TRBJ1-1,TRBV7-3,TGTGCCAGCAGCTTGCACAGGGCCAACCCTGAAGCTTTCTTT,CASSLHRANPEAFF